The clone carrying this TCR beta chain was detected a few times. In TCRdb, the RT-PCR reads were re-called with MiXCR into one record per CDR3 protein. The table lists around 650,000 distinct CDR3 sequences, 15% to 18% of them singletons, with more than 9% in the top ten. Trimming stripped 6 bases from V and 1 base from J, with 17 bases between. The CDR3 is made up of 16 amino acids. Germline V lookup: CDR1 MNHNS, CDR2 SASEGT. The data were taken from a study of response to subunit inactivated influenza vaccine. Sequencing was performed on PBMCs from blood, taken approximately 13 days after vaccination. The chain is built from TRBV6-1 and TRBJ2-3; D is possibly TRBD2 (7 bases). The receptor was derived from a man aged 50-59 years who received an inactivated influenza vaccine. CDR3: CASSFSSGGRTDTQYF. CDR3 nucleotide sequence: TGTGCCAGCAGCTTTAGTTCGGGGGGCCGCACAGATACGCAGTATTTT.